This T cell receptor beta chain was sequenced in a study of T cells after yellow fever vaccination. Notes on the study in general: Any FACS-sorted repertoire could hold abundant clonotypes that contaminate it from the bulk population.

TCRdb reanalysed the 5' RACE reads using MiXCR and keeps one entry per CDR3 protein. Of approximately 610,000 distinct CDR3 sequences detected, around 17% appear once; the ten largest clones hold roughly 17%. The CDR3 loop spans 13 amino acids. V lost 1 base, J lost 5 bases, and 8 bases lay in between. The germline V gene has CDR1 MGHRA and CDR2 YSYEKL. This clonotype was counted between two and nine times. Its antigen remains unknown. The rearrangement joins TRBV4-1 to TRBJ2-5; D unresolved. Sequencing used PBMCs, obtained 5 days after the first yellow fever vaccination. This TCR came from a man aged 18 to 30 who received the YFV17D yellow fever vaccine. Here the CDR3 reads CASSQVLAETQYF. In nucleotides, the CDR3 is TGCGCCAGCAGCCAAGTGCTCGCCGAGACCCAGTACTTC.